In this sample, the clone carrying this TCR beta chain turned up once. This specimen comes from a study of shared T cell receptors in the human thymus. CDR1 MDHEN and CDR2 SYDVKM come from the germline V gene. CDR3 length equals 10 residues. V was shortened by 10 bases and J by 7 bases, with 10 bases between the two germline ends. Sequencing was performed with immunoSEQ multiplex PCR; in TCRdb, only in-frame clones are kept and a portion is missing. The sample includes about 540,000 clones, approximately 80% of them seen just once. The same data also contributed to another study, on human thymus T cells.

The rearrangement links TRBV28 to TRBJ1-1; no clear D. The source of this sequence is a boy younger than two with a congenital heart defect. The specimen was thymocytes. The CDR3 loop is CATTKLEAFF. DNA for the CDR3: TGTGCCACCACGAAGCTTGAAGCTTTCTTT.